One T cell receptor (beta chain) is described in this entry. Its target is unknown. These data come from a study of cytomegalovirus exposure and HLA in healthy donors. General study findings and limits: Rare sequences made up most TCRs, while some public TCRs were found in many donors.

Primers for the PCR totalled 60 Vbeta and 13 Jbeta. TCRdb's table, derived via immunoSEQ multiplex PCR, lists solely in-frame clones and lacks some. The data hold 65,000 to 80,000 clones, with around 70% observed a single time. Trimming at V came to 5 bases and at J to 10 bases, leaving 9 bases not matched to a gene. CDR1 MDHEN and CDR2 SYDVKM come from the germline V gene. The CDR3 is 16 amino acids. This chain joins TRBV28 and TRBJ2-3; 16 bases fit TRBD2. The TCR comes from a middle-aged man in good health and CMV-seropositive. The sequenced sample consisted of PBMCs. CDR3 protein: CASSVQGLAGGGPQYF. CDR3 DNA: TGTGCCAGCAGTGTGCAGGGACTAGCGGGAGGGGGCCCGCAGTATTTT.